One sample yielded the 10 T cell receptor beta chains listed below, sequenced in a study of T cell responses to AZD1222 COVID-19 vaccine. Sequenced by immunoSEQ multiplex PCR; TCRdb stores in-frame clones only, minus some. The sample consists of 110,000 to 150,000 clones, 85% to 95% of them appearing once. The sequencing used peripheral blood, collected on day 0 of AZD1222 vaccination. The receptors were sampled from an adult in good health.

The rearrangement links TRBV6-2 or TRBV6-3 to TRBJ1-5; D is uncertain. Germline CDR1 is MNHEY and CDR2 is SVGEGT. CDR3 size: 12 residues. Trimming stripped 4 bases from V and 8 bases from J, with 9 bases between. CDR3 in DNA: TGTGCCAGCAGTTCCCGCGGGAAGCCCCAGCATTTT. This encodes CASSSRGKPQHF.

The V and J genes are TRBV5-5 and TRBJ1-1; tentative D call: TRBD1 (6 bases). Germline values: CDR1 SGHKS, CDR2 YYEKEE (reference sequence). V was shortened by 0 bases and J by 11 bases, with 14 bases between the two germline ends. This CDR3 contains 13 residues. Here the CDR3 DNA reads TGTGCCAGCAGCTTGGGTCTGGGGGCAGGGGCTTTCTTT. It codes for CASSLGLGAGAFF.

This chain connects TRBV5-1 to TRBJ2-1, with D uncertain. The CDR3 has 15 amino acids. CDR1 and CDR2 from the germline V gene are SGHRS and YFSETQ. Trimming stripped 2 bases from V and 0 bases from J, with 9 bases between. The DNA for the CDR3 is TGCGCCAGCAGCTTTAGTCCGGACTCCTACAATGAGCAGTTCTTC. Its protein product is CASSFSPDSYNEQFF.

CDR3 in amino acids: CASSSGQGLNQPQHF. The CDR3 bases are TGTGCCAGCAGCTCCGGACAGGGTCTAAATCAGCCCCAGCATTTT. The chain joins TRBV11-1 to TRBJ1-5; 8 bases are a match to TRBD1. Trimming at V came to 4 bases and at J to 4 bases, leaving 6 bases not matched to a gene. The germline V gene encodes CDR1 SGHAT and CDR2 FQDESV (reference sequence). CDR3 length equals 15 residues.

The chain has TRBV18 and TRBJ1-1; D not resolved. There are 14 residues in the CDR3. V lost 1 base, J lost 0 bases, and 6 bases lay in between. From germline, CDR1 is KGHSH and CDR2 LQKENI. Here the CDR3 reads CASSPLGMNTEAFF. The CDR3 bases are TGTGCCAGCTCACCACTGGGGATGAACACTGAAGCTTTCTTT.

The rearrangement links TRBV7-2 to TRBJ1-4, with a weak D call TRBD1 (6 bases). V lost 1 base to trimming and J lost 6 bases, with 9 bases between them. The CDR3 length is 14 residues. CDR1 SGHTA and CDR2 FQGNSA come from the germline V gene. The CDR3 DNA reads as TGTGCCAGCAGCTTAGTGGCAGGGGATGAAAAACTGTTTTTT. This translates into CASSLVAGDEKLFF. Together with reference TRBV7-2 and TRBJ1-4, the CDR3 gives the full variable domain: GAGVSQSPSNKVTEKGKDVELRCDPISGHTALYWYRQSLGQGLEFLIYFQGNSAPDKSGLPSDRFSAERTGGSVSTLTIQRTQQEDSAVYLCASSLVAGDEKLFFGSGTQLSVL.

The chain combines TRBV7-8 with TRBJ2-7; a weak D match, TRBD2 (6 bases). Germline loops: CDR1 SGHVS, CDR2 FQNEAQ. V lost 8 bases, J lost 0 bases, and 14 bases lay in between. CDR3 size: 14 residues. The CDR3 loop is CASGQAGSSYEQYF. CDR3 nucleotides: TGTGCCAGCGGGCAGGCGGGGAGCTCCTACGAGCAGTACTTC.

A single count supports this clone. This rearrangement joins TRBV6-5 to TRBJ1-5; 8 bases map to TRBD1. In germline, CDR1 is MNHEY, CDR2 SVGAGI. The CDR3 covers 16 residues. The junction had 11 bases not matched to a gene; V was cut back by 4 bases and J by 6 bases. As DNA, the CDR3 is TGTGCCAGCAGTTCCGTCGGACAGGGCTTTACTCAGCCCCAGCATTTT. Amino acids: CASSSVGQGFTQPQHF.

J is TRBJ1-2 and V is TRBV7-9; D remains ambiguous. In germline, CDR1 is SEHNR, CDR2 FQNEAQ (reference sequence). The CDR3 is made up of 11 amino acids. The V end was cut by 11 bases, the J end by 8 bases, with 15 bases between. CDR3 DNA: TGTGCCCACGGAGTATCGGAGGGCTACACCTTC. Translation: CAHGVSEGYTF.

J is TRBJ2-7 and V is TRBV6-5, with 7 bases matching TRBD1. The junction had 10 bases not matched to a gene; V was cut back by 0 bases and J by 5 bases. Germline loops: CDR1 MNHEY, CDR2 SVGAGI. This CDR3 is 16 amino acids long. The CDR3 sequence: CASSYSVLQGRDEQYF. Written as DNA, the CDR3 is TGTGCCAGCAGTTACTCGGTCCTACAGGGGAGAGACGAGCAGTACTTC.